This T cell receptor (beta chain) was captured by sequencing in a study of shared clonotypes between healthy human individuals. As for the study in general: Participating donors consisted of a couple of women and a few men aged 18 to 49.

Each donor was a Caucasian adult residing in Nashville, Tennessee. TCRdb's table, derived via immunoSEQ multiplex PCR, lists solely in-frame clones and lacks some. The sample carries around 2,000,000 clones, over 85% recorded once. This CDR3 is 16 amino acids long. J was trimmed by 2 bases and V by 4 bases; bases with no gene match: 8. Per the germline V gene, CDR1 is SGHNT and CDR2 is YYREEE (reference sequence). The source is a man aged 18 to 35 in good health. The sample comprised naive CD4+ T cells sorted from blood. Subset of the sample: CD45RA+ positively selected. The genes are TRBV5-4 and TRBJ2-5; TRBD2 aligns across 10 bases. DNA for the CDR3: TGTGCCAGCAGCCCAAATAGCGGGGGGTCGCAAGAGACCCAGTACTTC. This translates into CASSPNSGGSQETQYF.